The present entry profiles one T cell receptor (beta chain) with its context. Its antigen is still unknown. This entry is derived from a study of T cell responses to AZD1222 COVID-19 vaccine. Points from the study as a whole: Spike-wide coverage was observed for vaccine-associated CD4 TCRs, with dominant responses at 160-218 and 743-854. White British people made up most donors, females outnumbered males, and clonal diversity was possibly underestimated.

V was cut by 5 bases and J by 7 bases, with 12 bases left in between. Germline loops: CDR1 SQVTM, CDR2 ANQGSEA. The CDR3 totals 12 residues. The table came from immunoSEQ multiplex PCR; TCRdb's copy has only in-frame clones and leaves some out. The sample has about 120,000 clones; 86% are singletons. This sequence originates from an adult who received the AZD1222 COVID-19 vaccine. The chain couples TRBV29-1 to TRBJ1-5; a possible D gene is TRBD1 (6 bases). The specimen comprised peripheral blood, sampled 28 days after the second AZD1222 dose. CDR3 in amino acids: CSVSTGQQPQHF. The CDR3 nucleotides are TGCAGCGTTAGTACAGGACAGCAGCCCCAGCATTTT.